These 30 T cell receptor beta chains originate from one sample sequenced in a study of T cell clones after liver transplantation. Repertoires were generated with immunoSEQ multiplex PCR, while TCRdb's copy carries only in-frame clones and drops some. The repertoire has approximately 22,000 clones, approximately 94% of them found once; the top ten carry around 25%. Sample: CD8+ T cells from blood, taken less than 27 months after liver transplant. These receptors originate from a human patient who received a liver transplant. The graft donor may be the source of some T cells.

This rearrangement joins TRBV7-8 to TRBJ2-5; D remains ambiguous. The germline CDR1 and CDR2 sequences are SGHVS and FQNEAQ. Trimming left V 6 bases short and J 4 bases short, with 3 bases between. The CDR3 totals 10 residues. This chain's CDR3 is CASSRETQYF. Written as DNA, the CDR3 is TGTGCCAGCAGTAGAGAGACCCAGTACTTC.

This rearrangement joins TRBV29-1 to TRBJ2-7; 7 positions match TRBD1. CDR3 size: 15 residues. Germline CDR1 SQVTM, CDR2 ANQGSEA. The V gene end was trimmed by 1 base and the J gene end by 3 bases; junction bases not matched to a gene: 9. CDR3 nucleotides: TGCAGCGTTGAAGGAGAGGGACAGAATGACTACGAGCAGTACTTC. Protein product: CSVEGEGQNDYEQYF.

The rearrangement links TRBV6-4 to TRBJ2-1; TRBD1 aligns across 8 bases. CDR3 length equals 13 residues. Germline CDR1 MRHNA, CDR2 SNTAGT. V lost 8 bases, J lost 9 bases, and 9 bases stayed unmatched. The CDR3 bases are TGTGCCAGCTCCGGGACAGGAGGATTTGAGCAGTTCTTC. Translating gives CASSGTGGFEQFF.

The CDR3 DNA reads as TGTGCCAGCCTCCGGGGGCCCACAGATACGCAGTATTTT. This encodes CASLRGPTDTQYF. The V call is TRBV28, the J call TRBJ2-3; D might be TRBD1 or TRBD2, each matching 6 bases. The V end was cut by 8 bases, the J end by 2 bases, with 11 bases between. The V gene's germline CDR1 is MDHEN and CDR2 SYDVKM. The CDR3 contains 13 residues.

This sequence joins TRBV5-4 and TRBJ1-1, with D possibly matching TRBD1 (5 bases). Germline V gives CDR1 SGHNT, CDR2 YYREEE (reference sequence). The V gene lost 4 bases and the J gene lost 1 base, with 8 bases spanning the gap. This CDR3 has 13 amino acids. CDR3 coding DNA: TGTGCCAGCAGCCCCGGGGGGAACACTGAAGCTTTCTTT. Its protein product is CASSPGGNTEAFF. The whole variable domain, filled in from reference TRBV5-4 and TRBJ1-1, reads ETGVTQSPTHLIKTRGQQVTLRCSSQSGHNTVSWYQQALGQGPQFIFQYYREEENGRGNFPPRFSGLQFPNYSSELNVNALELDDSALYLCASSPGGNTEAFFGQGTRLTVV.

The V and J genes are TRBV28 and TRBJ1-2; D not certain. CDR3 size: 12 residues. Germline V gene sequence: CDR1 MDHEN, CDR2 SYDVKM. V gave up 6 bases and J gave up 8 bases, with 13 bases separating them. The CDR3 DNA is TGTGCCAGCAGCCAGAACAGAAGGGGCTACACCTTC. It translates to CASSQNRRGYTF.

In this sample, this clone turned up once. This rearrangement joins TRBV28 to TRBJ2-7; TRBD1 aligns across 7 bases. There are 14 residues in the CDR3. After removal of 6 bases from V and 6 bases from J, the junction contained 11 bases not matched to a gene. Germline CDR1 is MDHEN and CDR2 is SYDVKM. The CDR3 loop is CASSLRDSLREQYF. As DNA, the CDR3 is TGTGCCAGCAGCCTGAGGGACAGTCTGCGCGAGCAGTACTTC. The full variable domain, its missing parts supplied by reference TRBV28 and TRBJ2-7, is DVKVTQSSRYLVKRTGEKVFLECVQDMDHENMFWYRQDPGLGLRLIYFSYDVKMKEKGDIPEGYSVSREKKERFSLILESASTNQTSMYLCASSLRDSLREQYFGPGTRLTVT.

This chain links TRBV4-1 with TRBJ2-7; 9 bases align to TRBD1. Per the germline V gene, CDR1 is MGHRA and CDR2 is YSYEKL. V trimming: 6 bases; J trimming: 2 bases; junction bases outside the gene matches: 8. The CDR3 sequence is 15 residues long. The CDR3 nucleotides read TGCGCCAGCAGTCCCGGGACAGGGTTAACCTACGAGCAGTACTTC. It yields the protein CASSPGTGLTYEQYF.

The V call is TRBV29-1, the J call TRBJ2-7; 13 nucleotides line up with TRBD2. The CDR3 contains 13 residues. V gave up 7 bases and J gave up 6 bases; unmatched junction bases: 6. The germline gives CDR1 SQVTM, CDR2 ANQGSEA. The DNA of the CDR3 is TGCAGCGGTAGGACTAGCGGGAGAGGCGAGCAGTACTTC. Translation: CSGRTSGRGEQYF.

This clone was picked up one time. The chain combines TRBV2 with TRBJ2-7; D is ambiguous. Per the germline V gene, CDR1 is SNHLY and CDR2 is FYNNEI. V was clipped by 8 bases and J by 5 bases, with 19 bases between them. The length of the CDR3 is 14 residues. Written as DNA, the CDR3 is TGTGCCAGCGGAATACACCCGGCTAGGGACGAGCAGTACTTC. It codes for CASGIHPARDEQYF.

This chain connects TRBV28 to TRBJ2-7; possibly TRBD2 for D (5 bases). The germline CDR1 and CDR2 sequences are MDHEN and SYDVKM. V shed 3 bases and J shed 1 base, with 7 bases lying between them. The CDR3 extends over 13 amino acids. The CDR3 nucleotides are TGTGCCAGCAGTTTGAGAGGGTCCTACGAGCAGTACTTC. It yields the protein CASSLRGSYEQYF.

In its sample, this clone was seen a few times. This chain links TRBV6-5 with TRBJ2-7; 9 positions agree with TRBD2. This CDR3 region has 14 residues. Germline lookup yields CDR1 MNHEY and CDR2 SVGAGI. V lost 3 bases, J lost 5 bases, and 5 bases stayed unmatched. Here the CDR3 reads CASSYPGLANEQYF. In nucleotides, the CDR3 is TGTGCCAGCAGTTATCCGGGACTAGCTAACGAGCAGTACTTC.

The chain combines TRBV7-9 with TRBJ2-5; D is undetermined. This CDR3 has 15 amino acids. Trimming left V 5 bases short and J 0 bases short, with 13 bases between. Germline values: CDR1 SEHNR, CDR2 FQNEAQ (reference sequence). This CDR3 reads CASSPPYGYQETQYF. For the CDR3, the DNA is TGTGCCAGCAGCCCGCCCTACGGGTACCAAGAGACCCAGTACTTC.

The V gene is TRBV4-1, the J gene TRBJ2-7; tentative D call: TRBD2 (6 bases). CDR3 length: 14 amino acids. Germline CDR1 MGHRA, CDR2 YSYEKL. Trimming cost V 2 bases and J 0 bases, with 8 bases left between them. CDR3 nucleotides: TGCGCCAGCAGCCAAACCGGGAGCTCCTACGAGCAGTACTTC. Amino acid sequence: CASSQTGSSYEQYF.

The chain is built from TRBV5-5 and TRBJ2-7, with 11 bases fitting TRBD1. The CDR3 sequence is 15 residues long. Germline V gives CDR1 SGHKS, CDR2 YYEKEE (reference sequence). The V and J ends lost 1 base and 2 bases, in that order; junction bases with no gene match: 2. The CDR3 coding sequence is TGTGCCAGCAGCTTGAAGGGACAGGGGGCCTACGAGCAGTACTTC. Translation: CASSLKGQGAYEQYF.

This CDR3 is CASSQGTDNTGELFF. DNA for the CDR3: TGTGCCAGCAGCCAAGGGACGGACAACACCGGGGAGCTGTTTTTT. V gene TRBV4-2 combines with J gene TRBJ2-2, with unresolved D. The CDR3 has 15 residues. Germline-derived CDR1 and CDR2 are LGHNA and YNFKEQ. Trimming left V 1 base short and J 2 bases short, with 8 bases between.

The sample holds one count of this clone. This sequence joins TRBV4-3 and TRBJ2-1, with D perhaps being TRBD1 or TRBD2 (5 bases each). The germline V and J ends were trimmed by 0 bases and 7 bases, with 16 bases remaining between them. Germline values: CDR1 LGHNA, CDR2 YSLEER. CDR3 size: 16 residues. CDR3 region: CASSQDRSGWGNEQFF. Here the CDR3 DNA reads TGCGCCAGCAGCCAAGATCGGAGCGGCTGGGGGAATGAGCAGTTCTTC.

The chain recombines TRBV2 with TRBJ1-1; no definite D call. The ends were cut back, 5 bases at V and 6 bases at J, with 7 bases in the middle. Germline CDR1 and CDR2: SNHLY and FYNNEI. This CDR3 contains 11 residues. As DNA, the CDR3 is TGTGCCAGCAGTTCCGGCGCTGAAGCTTTCTTT. As protein: CASSSGAEAFF.

V is TRBV9 and J is TRBJ2-3; D possibly uses TRBD1 or TRBD2 (5 bases each). V was trimmed by 4 bases and J by 5 bases, leaving 17 bases between them. The CDR3 is 15 residues long. CDR1 SGDLS and CDR2 YYNGEE come from the germline V gene. In DNA, the CDR3 is TGTGCCAGCAGCTTGGGGGACGGTGTACTAGATACGCAGTATTTT. Translation: CASSLGDGVLDTQYF. Supplemented by reference TRBV9 and TRBJ2-3, the full variable domain reads DSGVTQTPKHLITATGQRVTLRCSPRSGDLSVYWYQQSLDQGLQFLIQYYNGEERAKGNILERFSAQQFPDLHSELNLSSLELGDSALYFCASSLGDGVLDTQYFGPGTRLTVL.

The chain combines TRBV7-8 with TRBJ1-3; D is unresolved. The CDR3 extends over 16 amino acids. The V end was cut by 5 bases, the J end by 2 bases, with 16 bases between. Germline V gives CDR1 SGHVS, CDR2 FQNEAQ. CDR3 DNA sequence: TGTGCCAGCAGCCTAACGACCCCTGGGCCTGGAAACACCATATATTTT. This sequence encodes CASSLTTPGPGNTIYF. Full variable domain (outside the CDR3, taken from reference TRBV7-8 and TRBJ1-3): GAGVSQSPRYKVAKRGQDVALRCDPISGHVSLFWYQQALGQGPEFLTYFQNEAQLDKSGLPSDRFFAERPEGSVSTLKIQRTQQEDSAVYLCASSLTTPGPGNTIYFGEGSWLTVV.

The J gene is TRBJ2-7, the V gene TRBV7-9, with 7 bases that match TRBD1. The CDR3 has 17 residues. V shed 5 bases, J shed 6 bases, and the junction held 19 bases outside the gene matches. The germline CDR1 and CDR2 sequences are SEHNR and FQNEAQ (reference sequence). The CDR3 nucleotides read TGTGCCAGCAGCGACAGGGCTAATAGACCCACCGTCGTCGAGCAGTACTTC. This translates into CASSDRANRPTVVEQYF.

The chain employs TRBV10-3 and TRBJ2-2; a weak D match, TRBD1 (5 bases). Germline V gene lookup returns CDR1 ENHRY and CDR2 SYGVKD. This CDR3 has 15 residues. Between the trimmed V and J ends, which lost 3 bases and 1 base, there was a span of 9 bases. The CDR3 region is CAISDPRVNTGELFF. CDR3 nucleotides: TGTGCCATCAGTGACCCCAGGGTGAACACCGGGGAGCTGTTTTTT.

V usage is TRBV6-5 and J usage is TRBJ1-4; no clear D gene. CDR3 length: 13 residues. Germline V lookup: CDR1 MNHEY, CDR2 SVGAGI. V was shortened by 0 bases and J by 13 bases, with 12 bases between the two germline ends. CDR3 coding DNA: TGTGCCAGCAGTTACTCGGGGTCCAAGGGACTGTTTTTT. It codes for CASSYSGSKGLFF.

This rearrangement joins TRBV10-3 to TRBJ2-7, with D hard to call. The V gene's germline CDR1 is ENHRY and CDR2 SYGVKD. V lost 5 bases and J 5 bases, leaving 10 bases between the germline ends. The CDR3 loop spans 12 amino acids. The chain's CDR3 is CAISTSMHEQYF. The CDR3 DNA reads as TGTGCCATCAGTACGTCAATGCACGAGCAGTACTTC.

The rearrangement joins TRBV5-1 to TRBJ2-7, with no clear D. The germline CDR1 and CDR2 sequences are SGHRS and YFSETQ. V was clipped by 0 bases and J by 3 bases, with 13 bases between them. The CDR3 extends over 15 amino acids. The CDR3 here is CASSLVDMSNYEQYF. The CDR3, as DNA: TGCGCCAGCAGCTTGGTTGACATGTCCAACTACGAGCAGTACTTC.

The chain has TRBV9 and TRBJ2-1, with 8 positions matching TRBD2. Germline assignment: CDR1 SGDLS and CDR2 YYNGEE. Losses at the gene ends were 0 bases for V and 5 bases for J; bases not matched to a gene: 4. The CDR3 runs 15 residues. The CDR3 sequence is CASSVAGGINNEQFF. In nucleotides, the CDR3 is TGTGCCAGCAGCGTAGCGGGGGGGATCAACAATGAGCAGTTCTTC.

This chain links TRBV7-2 with TRBJ1-5; possibly TRBD1 for D (5 bases). Germline V CDR1 and CDR2: SGHTA, FQGNSA. V was trimmed by 5 bases and J by 4 bases, leaving 9 bases between them. This CDR3 spans 13 amino acids. CDR3 loop: CASSPTVNQPQHF. In DNA form, the CDR3 reads TGTGCCAGCAGCCCGACAGTAAATCAGCCCCAGCATTTT.

The rearrangement links TRBV6-5 to TRBJ2-2, with TRBD2 as a possible D gene (5 bases). The CDR3 is 14 residues long. The V gene's germline CDR1 is MNHEY and CDR2 SVGAGI. For the CDR3, the DNA is TGTGCGAGTCACGGGCTAGCTAACACCGGGGAGCTGTTTTTT. Its protein product is CASHGLANTGELFF.

CDR3 bases: TGTGCCAGCAGTTTGGGGCAGGTCACAGATACGCAGTATTTT. Protein sequence: CASSLGQVTDTQYF. This chain joins TRBV27 and TRBJ2-3; possible D gene TRBD1, 5 bases. The CDR3 consists of 14 residues. Germline-derived CDR1 and CDR2 are MNHEY and SMNVEV (reference sequence). V gave up 3 bases and J gave up 2 bases, with 9 bases separating them.

The chain joins TRBV4-1 to TRBJ2-7; TRBD2 might be the D (6 bases). Trimming stripped 2 bases from V and 4 bases from J, with 18 bases between. The CDR3 is 16 amino acids. Germline V gives CDR1 MGHRA, CDR2 YSYEKL. The CDR3 is CASSQRTGTQVYEQYF. The CDR3, as DNA: TGCGCCAGCAGCCAAAGAACCGGGACTCAAGTTTACGAGCAGTACTTC.